A single sample is the source of the 3 T cell receptor beta chains below, sequenced in a study of cytomegalovirus exposure and HLA in healthy donors. This PCR relied on a set of 60 Vbeta primers and 13 Jbeta primers. Data came from immunoSEQ multiplex PCR; TCRdb stores just in-frame clones and leaves some out. The repertoire holds about 180,000 clones, with around 81% as singletons. The sequenced material came from PBMCs. The receptor source for this set is a woman aged 25 to 39 in good health and CMV-seronegative.

This clone was detected a few times. This chain connects TRBV4-3 to TRBJ2-7; D call uncertain. Germline values: CDR1 LGHNA, CDR2 YSLEER. This CDR3 has 15 amino acids. Between the trimmed V and J ends, which lost 3 bases and 3 bases, there was a span of 15 bases. CDR3 region: CASSQDGDGFYEQYF. CDR3 DNA: TGCGCCAGCAGCCAGGATGGAGACGGATTCTACGAGCAGTACTTC.

This sequence joins TRBV2 and TRBJ2-7; maybe TRBD1 (6 bases). Germline CDR1 SNHLY, CDR2 FYNNEI. This CDR3 contains 14 residues. Trimming took off 8 bases at V and 0 bases at J, with 14 bases between the two ends. DNA of the CDR3: TGTGCCAGCGGGCGAGGGGGAAGCTCCTACGAGCAGTACTTC. This translates into CASGRGGSSYEQYF.

J is TRBJ1-3 and V is TRBV11-2, with no clear D. The CDR3 has 16 amino acids. Germline assignment: CDR1 SGHAT and CDR2 FQNNGV. Trimming removed 1 base from V and 0 bases from J, with 10 bases in between. The CDR3 sequence: CASSLGLQTSGNTIYF. DNA of the CDR3: TGTGCCAGCAGCTTAGGGTTACAGACCTCTGGAAACACCATATATTTT. The variable domain in full, completed from reference TRBV11-2 and TRBJ1-3, reads EAGVAQSPRYKIIEKRQSVAFWCNPISGHATLYWYQQILGQGPKLLIQFQNNGVVDDSQLPKDRFSAERLKGVDSTLKIQPAKLEDSAVYLCASSLGLQTSGNTIYFGEGSWLTVV.